These 20 T cell receptor beta chains were all obtained from the same sample, sequenced in a study of T cell responses to AZD1222 COVID-19 vaccine. Profiled with immunoSEQ multiplex PCR; TCRdb holds only in-frame clones, not every one. This sample has about 130,000 clones; around 90% occur once, and the top ten carry roughly 6.3%. Source: peripheral blood, taken on day 0 of AZD1222 vaccination. These receptors all stem from an adult in good health.

This chain connects TRBV7-2 to TRBJ1-5, with unresolved D. Germline CDR1 and CDR2: SGHTA and FQGNSA. This CDR3 spans 18 amino acids. V was shortened by 4 bases and J by 4 bases, with 23 bases between the two germline ends. CDR3 amino acids: CASSSYGGNGKLNQPQHF. The DNA of the CDR3 is TGTGCCAGCAGCTCATACGGAGGGAACGGGAAGCTAAATCAGCCCCAGCATTTT.

This clone was seen a few times. V gene TRBV29-1 combines with J gene TRBJ1-2, with 7 nucleotides matching TRBD1. V was pared by 6 bases and J by 7 bases, with 8 bases of the junction left unmatched. The CDR3 spans 12 residues. Germline CDR1 and CDR2: SQVTM and ANQGSEA. The CDR3 reads CSVIDRDSGYTF. The CDR3 DNA reads as TGCAGCGTGATCGACAGGGACTCTGGCTACACCTTC.

The CDR3 sequence is CAWAKDRGPSPLHF. CDR3 coding DNA: TGTGCCTGGGCCAAAGACAGGGGGCCTTCACCCCTCCACTTT. V and J are TRBV30 and TRBJ1-6; 10 bases are shared with TRBD1. This CDR3 comprises 14 residues. The germline V gene encodes CDR1 GTSNPN and CDR2 SVGIG (reference sequence). Unmatched junction bases numbered 7, after V lost 5 bases and J lost 9 bases.

This clone was seen a single time. The chain uses TRBV10-3 and TRBJ2-2; TRBD2 matches 9 bases. This CDR3 region has 16 residues. Per germline, CDR1 ENHRY and CDR2 SYGVKD. With 6 bases clipped from V and 3 bases from J, the junction kept 8 bases outside the gene matches. CDR3 residues: CAIRAYSGGYTGELFF. CDR3 nucleotides: TGTGCCATCAGGGCCTATAGCGGGGGTTACACCGGGGAGCTGTTTTTT.

As to this clone: At one of its ends the junction is not consistent with the germline gene, which may arise from a read error. This chain links TRBV9 with TRBJ1-2; no clear D gene. The CDR3 contains 11 residues. CDR1 is SGDLS and CDR2 is YYNGEE in the germline V gene. CDR3 loop: CASSVQGRKIF. The CDR3 DNA follows: TGTGCCAGCAGCGTTCAAGGAAGGAAGATCTTC. Full variable domain (outside the CDR3, taken from reference TRBV9 and TRBJ1-2): DSGVTQTPKHLITATGQRVTLRCSPRSGDLSVYWYQQSLDQGLQFLIQYYNGEERAKGNILERFSAQQFPDLHSELNLSSLELGDSALYFCASSVQGRKIFGSGTRLTVV.

The rearrangement links TRBV10-3 to TRBJ2-2; D uncertain. The CDR3 is made up of 15 amino acids. Trimming removed 6 bases from V and 0 bases from J, with 11 bases in between. Germline assignment: CDR1 ENHRY and CDR2 SYGVKD. CDR3 sequence (DNA): TGTGCCATCAGAATGACGAAAACGAACACCGGGGAGCTGTTTTTT. Amino acid sequence: CAIRMTKTNTGELFF.

Worth noting for this clone: The identical CDR3 is also encoded by other nucleotide sequences in the sample. The chain combines TRBV12-3 or TRBV12-4 with TRBJ1-1, with D possibly matching TRBD1 (6 bases). Trimming cost V 6 bases and J 5 bases, with 13 bases left between them. This CDR3 spans 13 amino acids. The CDR3 sequence: CASSPTGLTEAFF. CDR3 DNA: TGTGCCAGCAGCCCAACAGGGTTAACTGAAGCTTTCTTT.

This chain connects TRBV21-1 to TRBJ1-5. TRBV21-1 is listed as a pseudogene. The CDR3 loop spans 12 amino acids. CDR3 coding DNA: TGTGCCAGCAAGGCAGGCAATCAGCCCCAGCATTTT. Its translation: CASKAGNQPQHF.

The genes are TRBV5-1 and TRBJ1-1; D is undetermined. The CDR3 totals 13 residues. V was trimmed by 1 base and J by 2 bases, leaving 6 bases between them. Germline-derived CDR1 and CDR2 are SGHRS and YFSETQ. The CDR3 DNA sequence: TGCGCCAGCAGCTTGACAGCCAACACTGAAGCTTTCTTT. It is translated as CASSLTANTEAFF.

The V gene is TRBV12-3 or TRBV12-4, the J gene TRBJ2-7; D is possibly TRBD1 (5 bases). The V and J ends lost 4 bases and 1 base respectively, with 8 bases between them. This CDR3 contains 13 residues. The CDR3 loop reads CASSSGLSYEQYF. For the CDR3, the DNA is TGTGCCAGCAGTTCAGGGTTGTCCTACGAGCAGTACTTC.

V is TRBV29-1 and J is TRBJ1-1; a possible D gene is TRBD1 (5 bases). Germline CDR1 and CDR2: SQVTM and ANQGSEA. CDR3 length: 13 amino acids. V was trimmed by 6 bases and J by 0 bases, leaving 11 bases between them. The CDR3 reads CSVGGRLNTEAFF. The CDR3 bases are TGCAGCGTGGGGGGACGGCTGAACACTGAAGCTTTCTTT. Drawing the rest from reference TRBV29-1 and TRBJ1-1, the complete variable domain is SAVISQKPSRDICQRGTSLTIQCQVDSQVTMMFWYRQQPGQSLTLIATANQGSEATYESGFVIDKFPISRPNLTFSTLTVSNMSPEDSSIYLCSVGGRLNTEAFFGQGTRLTVV.

V is TRBV30 and J is TRBJ2-7; 7 bases align to TRBD1. The V gene end was trimmed by 6 bases and the J gene end by 3 bases; junction bases not matched to a gene: 8. Germline V gene sequence: CDR1 GTSNPN, CDR2 SVGIG (reference sequence). The CDR3 has 13 amino acids. Here the CDR3 DNA reads TGTGCCTGCCATGTGGGACAGATCTACGAGCAGTACTTC. Translation gives CACHVGQIYEQYF.

This sequence joins TRBV30 and TRBJ1-2; tentative D call: TRBD1 (5 bases). The CDR3 consists of 13 residues. CDR1 is GTSNPN and CDR2 is SVGIG in the germline V gene (reference sequence). Trimming removed 4 bases at V and 3 bases at J, with 12 bases between. The CDR3 DNA is TGTGCCTGGATGGTCCAGGGAGACTATGGCTACACCTTC. Protein sequence: CAWMVQGDYGYTF.

The chain is built from TRBV19 and TRBJ1-5; unclear D gene. V shed 7 bases and J shed 1 base, with 11 bases lying between them. Looked up from germline, CDR1 is LNHDA and CDR2 is SQIVND (reference sequence). The CDR3 runs 14 residues. This chain's CDR3 is CASTSMASNQPQHF. In nucleotides, the CDR3 is TGTGCCAGTACTTCGATGGCCAGCAATCAGCCCCAGCATTTT.

The chain has TRBV18 and TRBJ1-6; no definite D call. Trimming left V 5 bases short and J 4 bases short, with 12 bases between. CDR3 length: 15 amino acids. Germline loops: CDR1 KGHSH, CDR2 LQKENI. CDR3 coding DNA: TGTGCCAGCTCAACAGCACAGACTTATAATTCACCCCTCCACTTT. Its protein is CASSTAQTYNSPLHF.

The chain has TRBV12-3 or TRBV12-4 and TRBJ1-1, with D unclear. The length of the CDR3 is 11 residues. Trimming removed 8 bases from V and 6 bases from J, with 10 bases in between. CDR3 sequence: CASGRDPEAFF. CDR3 in DNA: TGTGCCAGCGGGAGAGACCCTGAAGCTTTCTTT.

V usage is TRBV30 and J usage is TRBJ1-6, with 7 bases fitting TRBD1. V trimming: 0 bases; J trimming: 7 bases; junction bases outside the gene matches: 6. The CDR3 consists of 15 residues. Germline values: CDR1 GTSNPN, CDR2 SVGIG (reference sequence). CDR3 sequence (DNA): TGTGCCTGGAGTGTACCGACAGGGAGGAATTCACCCCTCCACTTT. It translates to CAWSVPTGRNSPLHF.

The rearrangement links TRBV6-5 to TRBJ2-7; 8 bases align to TRBD2. The length of the CDR3 is 14 residues. Trimming took 5 bases from V and 6 from J; bases not matched to a gene: 9. Germline values: CDR1 MNHEY, CDR2 SVGAGI. The chain's CDR3 is CASSPSAGVGEQYF. The DNA for the CDR3 is TGTGCCAGCAGTCCCTCAGCGGGGGTTGGCGAGCAGTACTTC.

The rearrangement joins TRBV3-1 (or the pseudogene TRBV3-2) to TRBJ2-3; 7 nucleotides match TRBD2. The CDR3 sequence is 18 residues long. Germline loops: CDR1 LGHDT, CDR2 YNNKEL (reference sequence). Trimming at V came to 3 bases and at J to 6 bases, leaving 18 bases not matched to a gene. The CDR3 DNA sequence: TGTGCCAGCAGCCAGAAAGAATCTAGCGGCGTTCATTTCGATACGCAGTATTTT. This codes for CASSQKESSGVHFDTQYF.

The chain combines TRBV13 with TRBJ2-7; a weak D match, TRBD2 (6 bases). V shed 8 bases and J shed 1 base, with 15 bases lying between them. Germline V gene lookup returns CDR1 PRHDT and CDR2 FYEKMQ (reference sequence). This CDR3 is 14 amino acids long. The CDR3 is CASSPGGASYEQYF. CDR3 bases: TGTGCCAGCTCTCCTGGCGGGGCGTCCTACGAGCAGTACTTC.